This TCR beta chain was recorded in a study of CD8 T cells in ankylosing spondylitis. This CDR3 has 14 amino acids. The V gene's germline CDR1 is MNHNS and CDR2 SASEGT. The V segment lost 6 bases and the J segment 6 bases; nucleotides outside the gene matches: 6. Note on this clonotype: Its specificity is unknown.

A single record per CDR3 protein comes from TCRdb applying MiXCR to the 5' RACE reads. The table lists more than 100,000 distinct CDR3 sequences, 17% of them singletons. Notes on the study in general: Prior literature has documented some motif variants in synovial fluid and blood from reactive arthritis. Reported data indicate significant enrichment of disease-linked clones within matched ankylosing spondylitis synovial fluid. Ankylosing spondylitis blood appeared to be characterized by a TCR beta motif of under ten highly homologous variants.

Sequencing input: blood, either unsorted or a sorted T cell fraction (not recorded which). This TCR was recovered from a male donor with ankylosing spondylitis. V is TRBV6-1 and J is TRBJ2-1, with 9 bases aligning to TRBD1. In DNA form, the CDR3 reads TGTGCCAGCAGCTCAGGGGACAGGGCCAATGAGCAGTTCTTC. Its translation is CASSSGDRANEQFF.